This T cell receptor beta chain was recorded in a study of T cells after yellow fever vaccination. Overall study: Fractions of low cell number were prepared using SMART-Seq v4 Ultra Low Input.

Study-wide points: Among primary-vaccination clones, most reappeared after the booster, at roughly 95% for CD4 and more than 75% for CD8.

Concerning this clonotype: Its antigen remains unidentified.

Conversion of TCR transcripts into cDNA relied on 5'RACE template switching, which added a universal primer site and UMIs. A single record per CDR3 protein comes from TCRdb applying MiXCR to the 5' RACE reads. The sample has around 350,000 distinct CDR3 sequences; about 6% are singletons. This CDR3 comprises 14 residues. Trimming took off 5 bases at V and 9 bases at J, with 17 bases between the two ends. Germline CDR1 reads LGHNA; CDR2 reads YSLEER. This receptor was taken from a man aged 25-45 years who received the YFV17D yellow fever vaccine. The chain combines TRBV4-3 with TRBJ2-1; a possible D gene is TRBD2 (5 bases). The sequences come from PBMCs, collected 5 days after the yellow fever booster vaccination. The CDR3 region has the DNA TGCGCCAGCAGCGGGCGGGCGGCAACTGGTGAGCAGTTCTTC. Translated: CASSGRAATGEQFF.